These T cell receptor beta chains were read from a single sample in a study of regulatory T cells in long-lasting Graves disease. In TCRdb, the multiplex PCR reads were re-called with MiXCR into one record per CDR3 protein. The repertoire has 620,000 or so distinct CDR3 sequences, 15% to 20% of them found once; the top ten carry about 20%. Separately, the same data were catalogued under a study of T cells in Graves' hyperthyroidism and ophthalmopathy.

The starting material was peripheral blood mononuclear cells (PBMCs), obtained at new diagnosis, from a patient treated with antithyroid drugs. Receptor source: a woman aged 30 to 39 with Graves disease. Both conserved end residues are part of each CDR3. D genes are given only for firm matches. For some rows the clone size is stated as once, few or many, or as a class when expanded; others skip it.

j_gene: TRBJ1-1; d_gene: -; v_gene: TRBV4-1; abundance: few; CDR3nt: TGCGCCAGCAGCCAAGATTTCGGGAACACTGAAGCTTTCTTT; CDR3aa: CASSQDFGNTEAFF
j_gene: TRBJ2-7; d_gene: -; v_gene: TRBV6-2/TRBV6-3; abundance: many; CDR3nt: TGTGCCAGCAGTGAGAGAATCGACAGGACCTTCGAGCAGTACTTC; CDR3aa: CASSERIDRTFEQYF
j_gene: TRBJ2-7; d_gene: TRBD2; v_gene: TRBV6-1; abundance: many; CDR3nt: TGTGCCAGCAGTGACTGGGGACTAGCGGGACTGGGGAAGCAGTACTTC; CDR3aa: CASSDWGLAGLGKQYF
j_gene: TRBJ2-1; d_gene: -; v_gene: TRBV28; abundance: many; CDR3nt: TGTGCCAGCCGCTTGGACATCTACAATGAGCAGTTCTTC; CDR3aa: CASRLDIYNEQFF
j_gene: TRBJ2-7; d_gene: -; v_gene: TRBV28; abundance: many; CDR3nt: TGTGCCAGCAGTTTCGCGTACGAGCAGTACTTC; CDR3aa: CASSFAYEQYF
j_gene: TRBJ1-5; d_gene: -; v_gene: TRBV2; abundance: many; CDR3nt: TGTGCCAGCAGTGAGGGTAGCAATCAGCCCCAGCATTTT; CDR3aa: CASSEGSNQPQHF
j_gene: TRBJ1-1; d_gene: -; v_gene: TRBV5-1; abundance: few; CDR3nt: TGCGCCAGCAGCTCTCAAGGACAGCGCTATGAAGCTTTCTTT; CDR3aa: CASSSQGQRYEAFF
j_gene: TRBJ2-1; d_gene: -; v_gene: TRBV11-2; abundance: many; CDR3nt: TGTGCCAGCAGCTCTGAAGCAAGCTCCTACAATGAGCAGTTCTTC; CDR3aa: CASSSEASSYNEQFF
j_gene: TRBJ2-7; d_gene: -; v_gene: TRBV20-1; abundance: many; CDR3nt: TGCAGTGCTAGACCAGGGGGGACCTACGAGCAGTACTTC; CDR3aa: CSARPGGTYEQYF
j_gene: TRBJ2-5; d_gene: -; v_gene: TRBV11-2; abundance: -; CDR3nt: TGTGCCAGCGGCTTATCCCGAATCCTACAAGAGACCCAGTACTTC; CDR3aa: CASGLSRILQETQYF
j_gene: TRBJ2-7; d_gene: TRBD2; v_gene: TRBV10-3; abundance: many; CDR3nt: TGTGCCATCAGTGACCCCTACAGCGGGAACTACGAGCAGTACTTC; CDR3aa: CAISDPYSGNYEQYF
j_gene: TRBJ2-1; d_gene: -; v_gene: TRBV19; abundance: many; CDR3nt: TGTGCCAGTAGTTCCCGGAGCCCCCTGCTGTTCTTC; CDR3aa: CASSSRSPLLFF
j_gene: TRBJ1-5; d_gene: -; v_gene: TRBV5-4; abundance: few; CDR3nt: TGTGCCAGCAGCTTGGATCGGGTAATAGGGCAGCCCCAGCATTTT; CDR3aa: CASSLDRVIGQPQHF
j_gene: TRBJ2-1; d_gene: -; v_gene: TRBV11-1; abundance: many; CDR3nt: TGTGCCAGCAGCTCGGACAGTAGGGGGGATGAGCAGTTCTTC; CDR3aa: CASSSDSRGDEQFF
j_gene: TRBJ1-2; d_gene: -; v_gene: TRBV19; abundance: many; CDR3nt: TGTGCCAGTCGCAAATCGGGCAGAGAGAGGGGCTACACCTTC; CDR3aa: CASRKSGRERGYTF
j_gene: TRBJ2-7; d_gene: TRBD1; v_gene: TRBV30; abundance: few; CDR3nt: TGTGCCTGGGTCAGACAGGGAACCTACGAGCAGTACTTC; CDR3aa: CAWVRQGTYEQYF
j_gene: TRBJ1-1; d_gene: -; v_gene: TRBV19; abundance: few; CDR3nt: TGTGCCAGTAGGTCTCCTCTACAGGTTGAAGCTTTCTTT; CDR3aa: CASRSPLQVEAFF
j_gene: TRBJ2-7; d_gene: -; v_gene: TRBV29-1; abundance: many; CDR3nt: TGCAGCGTTGAGGCAGGGACAACCGGATACGAGCAGTACTTC; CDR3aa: CSVEAGTTGYEQYF
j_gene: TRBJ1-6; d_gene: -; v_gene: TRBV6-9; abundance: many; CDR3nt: TGTGCCAGCAGTTACACCGGGACTGGGAATTCACCCCTCCACTTT; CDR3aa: CASSYTGTGNSPLHF
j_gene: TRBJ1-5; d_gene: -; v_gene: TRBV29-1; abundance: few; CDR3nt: TGCAGCGTTACCGGGAATAGCAATCAGCCCCAGCATTTT; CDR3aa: CSVTGNSNQPQHF
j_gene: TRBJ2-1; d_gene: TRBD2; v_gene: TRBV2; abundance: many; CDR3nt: TGTGCCAGCAGCCCCATAGCGGGGCCTAACAATGAGCAGTTCTTC; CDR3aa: CASSPIAGPNNEQFF
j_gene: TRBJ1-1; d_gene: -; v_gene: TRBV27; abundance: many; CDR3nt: TGTGCCAGCAGTTGGCGGGGCTCAGGGTACACTGAAGCTTTCTTT; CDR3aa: CASSWRGSGYTEAFF
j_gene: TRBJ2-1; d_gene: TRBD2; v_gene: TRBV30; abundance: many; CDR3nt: TGTGCCTGGAGTTTGGCGGGACTAGTCTACAATGAGCAGTTCTTC; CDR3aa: CAWSLAGLVYNEQFF
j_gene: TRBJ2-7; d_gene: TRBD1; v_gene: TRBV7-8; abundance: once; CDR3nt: TGTGCCAGCAGCAACCCTAAGGGACAGGCCCTCTACGAGCAGTACTTC; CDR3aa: CASSNPKGQALYEQYF
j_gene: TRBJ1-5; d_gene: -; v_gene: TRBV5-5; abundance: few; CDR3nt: TGTGCCAGCAGCCCCGTGAGCGGGAGGAATCAGCCCCAGCATTTT; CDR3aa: CASSPVSGRNQPQHF
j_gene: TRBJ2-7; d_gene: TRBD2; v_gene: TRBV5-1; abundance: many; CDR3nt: TGCGCCAGCAGCTTGGTGACTAGCGGGAGGACTACGACGCAGTACTTC; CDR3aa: CASSLVTSGRTTTQYF
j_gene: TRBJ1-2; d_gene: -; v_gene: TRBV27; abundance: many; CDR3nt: TGTGCCAGCAGTCTCAGAGTTGACGGTGGCTACACCTTC; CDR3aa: CASSLRVDGGYTF
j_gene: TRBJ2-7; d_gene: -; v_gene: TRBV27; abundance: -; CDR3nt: TGTGCCAGCAGTAGGGACAAGGGCCTAGTCGCCTACGAGCAGTACTTC; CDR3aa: CASSRDKGLVAYEQYF
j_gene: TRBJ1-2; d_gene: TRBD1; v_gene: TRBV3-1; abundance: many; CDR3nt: TGTGCCAGCAGCCAATTTTGGAAGAACAGGGGGCGACTGCAATATGGCTACACCTTC; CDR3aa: CASSQFWKNRGRLQYGYTF
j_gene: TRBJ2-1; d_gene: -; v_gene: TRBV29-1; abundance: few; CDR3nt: TGCAGCGCCACCCTCAACAATGAGCAGTTCTTC; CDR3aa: CSATLNNEQFF
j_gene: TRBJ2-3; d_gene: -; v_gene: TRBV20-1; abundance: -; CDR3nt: TGCAGTGTCAAGACAGTTAGCACAGATACGCAGTATTTT; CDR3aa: CSVKTVSTDTQYF
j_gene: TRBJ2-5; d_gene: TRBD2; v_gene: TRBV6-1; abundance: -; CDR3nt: TGTGCCAGCAGCGTAGCGGGAGGACAGGGAGGGGAGACCCAGTACTTC; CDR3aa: CASSVAGGQGGETQYF
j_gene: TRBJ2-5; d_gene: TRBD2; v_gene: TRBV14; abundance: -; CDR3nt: TGTGCCAGCAGCCACGCTAGAGGACTAGCGGGAGGTCGGTACCAAGAGACCCAGTACTTC; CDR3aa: CASSHARGLAGGRYQETQYF
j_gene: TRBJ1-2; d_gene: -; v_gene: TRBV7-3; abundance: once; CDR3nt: TGTGCCAGCAGCTTAGGGCCCCCGCCCGGCTATGGCTACACCTTC; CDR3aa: CASSLGPPPGYGYTF